Each of the 27 T cell receptor beta chains below was sequenced from the same sample in a study of blood T cell repertoires in COVID-19. Sequencing was performed with immunoSEQ multiplex PCR; in TCRdb, only in-frame clones are kept and a portion is missing. The data hold around 220,000 clones, with about 85% observed a single time. The sequencing sample was made of peripheral blood. The receptors originated from a man under 40 with active or convalescent COVID-19.

The J gene is TRBJ2-7, the V gene TRBV5-5; weak D call: TRBD2 (6 bases). Germline V lookup: CDR1 SGHKS, CDR2 YYEKEE (reference sequence). The CDR3 is 13 amino acids. The germline V and J ends were trimmed by 0 bases and 3 bases, with 7 bases remaining between them. The CDR3, as DNA: TGTGCCAGCAGCTTGGGGGGAGGCTACGAGCAGTACTTC. This codes for CASSLGGGYEQYF.

This sequence joins TRBV27 and TRBJ2-7, with TRBD1 matching 7 bases. CDR1 MNHEY and CDR2 SMNVEV come from the germline V gene (reference sequence). The V and J ends lost 5 bases and 0 bases, in that order; junction bases with no gene match: 7. The CDR3 totals 15 residues. The CDR3 DNA follows: TGTGCCAGCAGTCCGCAAGGGACAGTCTCCTACGAGCAGTACTTC. Translated: CASSPQGTVSYEQYF.

The rearrangement joins TRBV7-2 to TRBJ2-7, with TRBD2 matching 7 bases. Germline CDR1 is SGHTA and CDR2 is FQGNSA. The CDR3 totals 12 residues. The trim removed 7 bases at V and 6 bases at J, leaving 6 bases unmatched. This CDR3 reads CASNEGGAEQYF. For the CDR3, the DNA is TGTGCCAGCAACGAGGGAGGGGCCGAGCAGTACTTC.

This chain connects TRBV18 to TRBJ1-1; D remains ambiguous. The V gene lost 3 bases and the J gene lost 5 bases, with 13 bases spanning the gap. The CDR3 spans 14 residues. Per germline, CDR1 KGHSH and CDR2 LQKENI. The CDR3 nucleotides are TGTGCCAGCTCACCTCCCCCGGTCGGTACTGAAGCTTTCTTT. It specifies CASSPPPVGTEAFF.

The chain combines TRBV25-1 with TRBJ2-1, with a possible D match to TRBD1 (6 bases). Between the trimmed V and J ends, which lost 5 bases and 7 bases, there was a span of 18 bases. Germline V gene data show CDR1 as MGHDK and CDR2 as SYGVNS. This CDR3 has 15 residues. The CDR3 reads CASSHADSGRNEQFF. In nucleotides, the CDR3 is TGTGCCAGCAGTCACGCGGACAGTGGTAGGAATGAGCAGTTCTTC.

V usage is TRBV4-1 and J usage is TRBJ2-2; 7 bases are a match to TRBD1. The germline V gene has CDR1 MGHRA and CDR2 YSYEKL. The CDR3 loop spans 14 amino acids. Trimming removed 0 bases from V and 6 bases from J; junction bases left unmatched: 1. The CDR3 coding sequence is TGCGCCAGCAGCCAAGAGACAGGGCCCGGGGAGCTGTTTTTT. This translates into CASSQETGPGELFF.

The J gene is TRBJ2-7, the V gene TRBV5-5; TRBD1 matches at 9 bases. The length of the CDR3 is 14 residues. CDR1 SGHKS and CDR2 YYEKEE come from the germline V gene (reference sequence). With V trimmed by 2 bases and J by 2 bases, 2 bases remained unmatched. The CDR3 reads CASSFRDRAYEQYF. The CDR3, as DNA: TGTGCCAGCAGCTTCCGGGACAGGGCCTACGAGCAGTACTTC. The full variable domain, with the rest looked up from reference TRBV5-5 and TRBJ2-7, is DAGVTQSPTHLIKTRGQQVTLRCSPISGHKSVSWYQQVLGQGPQFIFQYYEKEERGRGNFPDRFSARQFPNYSSELNVNALLLGDSALYLCASSFRDRAYEQYFGPGTRLTVT.

This clone was counted only a few times. V gene TRBV5-6 combines with J gene TRBJ2-5; 8 bases match TRBD2. The CDR3 runs 16 residues. Germline V gives CDR1 SGHDT, CDR2 YYEEEE. V lost 0 bases to trimming and J lost 5 bases; unmatched junction nucleotides: 9. The CDR3 spells CASSLGRAGVWETQYF. DNA for the CDR3: TGTGCCAGCAGCTTGGGTCGAGCGGGAGTATGGGAGACCCAGTACTTC.

The chain employs TRBV27 and TRBJ2-5; the match to TRBD2 covers 10 bases. Germline CDR1 MNHEY, CDR2 SMNVEV (reference sequence). This CDR3 contains 18 residues. After removal of 2 bases from V and 1 base from J, the junction contained 10 bases not matched to a gene. DNA for the CDR3: TGTGCCAGCAGTTTAAGCCTAGCGGGAGTTCCGACCCAAGAGACCCAGTACTTC. Translation gives CASSLSLAGVPTQETQYF.

On this clone: Germline and junction disagree at one end, which may indicate a read error. The chain combines TRBV29-1 with TRBJ2-6; a possible D gene is TRBD1 (6 bases). CDR3 length: 13 residues. Per the germline V gene, CDR1 is SQVTM and CDR2 is ANQGSEA. CDR3 protein: CSVEVTGRNVLTF. CDR3 DNA: TGCAGCGTAGAAGTGACAGGAAGAAACGTCCTGACTTTC.

The V call is TRBV5-4, the J call TRBJ1-2; 8 bases align to TRBD1. The CDR3 length is 15 residues. In germline, CDR1 is SGHNT, CDR2 YYREEE (reference sequence). Germline trimming cut 4 bases from V and 1 base from J; bases unmatched to any gene: 6. CDR3 DNA sequence: TGTGCCAGCAGCCCCCGGGGACAGGTTAACTATGGCTACACCTTC. Its protein is CASSPRGQVNYGYTF.

This chain links TRBV7-3 with TRBJ2-3, with 10 bases fitting TRBD2. Germline V lookup: CDR1 SGHTA, CDR2 FQGTGA. This CDR3 is built from 18 residues. Trimming took 8 bases from V and 1 from J; bases not matched to a gene: 15. The CDR3 is CASSPQRGAGGRTDTQYF. The DNA for the CDR3 is TGTGCCAGCTCCCCTCAACGCGGAGCGGGGGGGCGCACAGATACGCAGTATTTT.

The V call is TRBV4-2, the J call TRBJ1-3; D gene ambiguous. The germline V and J ends were trimmed by 4 bases and 4 bases, with 11 bases remaining between them. From germline, CDR1 is LGHNA and CDR2 YNFKEQ. The CDR3 sequence is 14 residues long. DNA for the CDR3: TGTGCCAGCAGCCCGGGTCTAGGCGGAAACACCATATATTTT. Its protein is CASSPGLGGNTIYF.

As for this clone: This same CDR3 is encoded by further DNA sequences in the sample. V gene TRBV10-3 combines with J gene TRBJ1-2; D call uncertain. From germline, CDR1 is ENHRY and CDR2 SYGVKD. This CDR3 is 11 amino acids long. The V end was cut by 2 bases, the J end by 8 bases, with 6 bases between. The DNA for the CDR3 is TGTGCCATCAGTGAGGGCGGCGGCTACACCTTC. This sequence encodes CAISEGGGYTF.

The chain has TRBV7-2 and TRBJ1-1, with D unclear. CDR3 length: 12 residues. Germline V lookup: CDR1 SGHTA, CDR2 FQGNSA. V was shortened by 5 bases and J by 6 bases, with 10 bases between the two germline ends. The CDR3 DNA follows: TGTGCCAGCAGCACGGGAAGCCCTGAAGCTTTCTTT. Protein sequence: CASSTGSPEAFF.

This clone was recorded a few times. The chain recombines TRBV5-4 with TRBJ2-7; 7 nucleotides match TRBD2. Germline loops: CDR1 SGHNT, CDR2 YYREEE (reference sequence). The trim removed 0 bases at V and 4 bases at J, leaving 4 bases unmatched. This CDR3 region has 14 residues. The CDR3 reads CASSLGGSRYEQYF. Written as DNA, the CDR3 is TGTGCCAGCAGCTTGGGCGGGAGTAGGTACGAGCAGTACTTC.

V and J are TRBV5-4 and TRBJ2-3; 7 nucleotides align to TRBD2. The junction had 5 bases not matched to a gene; V was cut back by 4 bases and J by 0 bases. This CDR3 has 15 residues. Germline V gene lookup returns CDR1 SGHNT and CDR2 YYREEE (reference sequence). The CDR3 nucleotides read TGTGCCAGCAGCCCCCCTAGCGGTAGCACAGATACGCAGTATTTT. Translation: CASSPPSGSTDTQYF.

The table lists this clone with a count of one. This chain connects TRBV24-1 to TRBJ2-1; TRBD1 agrees at 10 bases. The CDR3 runs to 14 residues. CDR1 and CDR2 from the germline V gene are KGHDR and SFDVKD. Unmatched junction bases numbered 6, after V lost 10 bases and J lost 4 bases. CDR3 amino acids: CATRGTGAYNEQFF. For the CDR3, the DNA is TGTGCCACAAGGGGGACAGGGGCGTACAATGAGCAGTTCTTC.

There are a few counts of this clone. The genes are TRBV28 and TRBJ1-5; a possible D gene is TRBD1 (6 bases). The germline gives CDR1 MDHEN, CDR2 SYDVKM. The CDR3 runs 15 residues. V shed 5 bases and J shed 0 bases, with 11 bases lying between them. The DNA of the CDR3 is TGTGCCAGCAGTCGGACAGACATTAGCAATCAGCCCCAGCATTTT. Translation: CASSRTDISNQPQHF.

This sequence joins TRBV13 and TRBJ2-1; 8 nucleotides align to TRBD1. The CDR3 is 16 amino acids. Looked up from germline, CDR1 is PRHDT and CDR2 is FYEKMQ (reference sequence). The trim removed 5 bases at V and 6 bases at J, leaving 12 bases unmatched. In DNA form, the CDR3 reads TGTGCCAGCAGCCAGACAGGGGAAGTACTACGCAATGAGCAGTTCTTC. Its translation is CASSQTGEVLRNEQFF.

This chain links TRBV28 with TRBJ2-1; 8 nucleotides align to TRBD2. The V and J ends lost 8 bases and 9 bases, in that order; junction bases with no gene match: 9. This CDR3 spans 13 amino acids. Germline V gene lookup returns CDR1 MDHEN and CDR2 SYDVKM. CDR3 sequence reads: CASRPAGAGEQFF. The CDR3 coding sequence is TGTGCCAGCCGTCCAGCGGGAGCAGGTGAGCAGTTCTTC. The variable domain in full, completed from reference TRBV28 and TRBJ2-1, reads DVKVTQSSRYLVKRTGEKVFLECVQDMDHENMFWYRQDPGLGLRLIYFSYDVKMKEKGDIPEGYSVSREKKERFSLILESASTNQTSMYLCASRPAGAGEQFFGPGTRLTVL.

V and J are TRBV5-1 and TRBJ1-1; maybe TRBD1 (6 bases). Germline V gives CDR1 SGHRS, CDR2 YFSETQ. V lost 4 bases and J lost 3, with 10 bases in between. The CDR3 is made up of 13 amino acids. The chain's CDR3 is CASSGTGYTEAFF. The CDR3 nucleotides are TGCGCCAGCAGCGGAACAGGGTACACTGAAGCTTTCTTT.

J is TRBJ1-1 and V is TRBV19; D is unresolved. The CDR3 has 14 amino acids. Trimming removed 7 bases at V and 0 bases at J, with 12 bases between. Germline assignment: CDR1 LNHDA and CDR2 SQIVND (reference sequence). CDR3 region: CASILTHMNTEAFF. Written as DNA, the CDR3 is TGTGCCAGTATTTTGACACATATGAACACTGAAGCTTTCTTT.

The chain combines TRBV4-1 with TRBJ1-4, with 10 bases that match TRBD1. The ends lost 3 bases at V and 6 bases at J; junction bases unmatched: 4. Germline CDR1 MGHRA, CDR2 YSYEKL. The CDR3 consists of 15 residues. CDR3 nucleotides: TGCGCCAGCAGCCAGGGCGACAGGGGGCATGAAAAACTGTTTTTT. Amino acid sequence: CASSQGDRGHEKLFF.

This clone was seen many times. The chain couples TRBV27 to TRBJ2-3, with D maybe TRBD2 (5 bases). The CDR3 spans 16 residues. The germline gives CDR1 MNHEY, CDR2 SMNVEV (reference sequence). Between the trimmed V and J ends, which lost 2 bases and 4 bases, there was a span of 16 bases. CDR3 nucleotide sequence: TGTGCCAGCAGTTTAAACTTGGGCGGGCCGGCAGATACGCAGTATTTT. Translated, it gives CASSLNLGGPADTQYF.

The rearrangement uses TRBV19 and TRBJ1-4, with a tentative D call TRBD1 (5 bases). The germline gives CDR1 LNHDA, CDR2 SQIVND (reference sequence). The V end was cut by 8 bases, the J end by 7 bases, with 11 bases between. The CDR3 is 12 amino acids. CDR3: CASRLGGEKLFF. CDR3 coding DNA: TGTGCCAGTCGCCTGGGGGGTGAAAAACTGTTTTTT. The full variable domain, rest sourced from reference TRBV19 and TRBJ1-4, is DGGITQSPKYLFRKEGQNVTLSCEQNLNHDAMYWYRQDPGQGLRLIYYSQIVNDFQKGDIAEGYSVSREKKESFPLTVTSAQKNPTAFYLCASRLGGEKLFFGSGTQLSVL.

The chain combines TRBV15 with TRBJ1-5; possible D gene TRBD1, 6 bases. The V end lost 4 bases, the J end lost 6 bases, and 13 bases lay between the germline ends. CDR3 length: 14 amino acids. The V gene's germline CDR1 is LNHNV and CDR2 YYDKDF (reference sequence). The CDR3 region is CATSTKKGVQPQHF. The CDR3 DNA reads TGTGCCACCAGCACCAAAAAGGGGGTTCAGCCCCAGCATTTT.